Included here is one T cell receptor beta chain sequence, with context. The data originate from a study of blood T cell repertoires in COVID-19. The assay was immunoSEQ multiplex PCR, and TCRdb's table has in-frame clones only and misses some. The sample shows about 210,000 clones, 86% of them seen only once. Germline lookup yields CDR1 ENHRY and CDR2 SYGVKD. The V and J ends lost 5 bases and 5 bases, in that order; junction bases with no gene match: 7. The CDR3 sequence is 14 residues long. This rearrangement joins TRBV10-3 to TRBJ2-7; 9 nucleotides line up with TRBD1. Sequenced sample: PBMCs or T cells enriched from blood (not recorded which). This receptor was identified in a woman in her twenties or thirties who had been exposed to COVID-19. CDR3 residues: CAISLTGGQNEQYF. As DNA, the CDR3 is TGTGCCATCAGTTTGACAGGGGGTCAGAACGAGCAGTACTTC.